Given below is one T cell receptor beta chain in context. Its antigen is still unknown. Base quality data are lacking; no much larger clone is found one base away. Whole blood was collected in K2EDTA tubes by collaborating institutions according to the institutions' own protocols. For TCRbeta analysis, collaborators shipped samples as frozen whole blood, isolated PBMCs, or DNA extracted from either of those sample types. The immunoSEQ Assay, a bias-controlled multiplex PCR, was used to amplify TCRbeta CDR3 regions from genomic DNA. The paper's data handling went like this. Within the assay, amplification of reference gene primers was used to estimate how many nucleated cells each sample contained. Sequence reads were collapsed and filtered to measure the absolute abundance of every unique TCRbeta CDR3 rearrangement. For each sample, productive Simpson clonality was calculated as the square root of Simpson's diversity index across productive rearrangements. What TCRdb holds here is the immuneACCESS table cut down to in-frame rearrangements. Part of the clones is not present; checked against another copy, under half of the missing clones reflect an unresolved V gene, and the others are unexplained. V and J calls and clone size are as listed in that table; D and trimming were resolved from the DNA. This sample is represented by around 180,000 clones; around two thirds of them were singletons. About 3% of the sample rests with the top ten.

The data stem from a study of blood T cell repertoires in COVID-19 (TCRdb year 2020). Broadly, across the study: Collaborator samples came from the United States, Italy and Spain and covered acute and convalescent phases of COVID-19. The material from the prospective study consisted of cDNA or gDNA derived from T cells, B-cell-depleted T cells, or PBMCs. Deeply sampled blood TCRbeta repertoires from subjects exposed to, actively infected with, or recovered from COVID-19 were included in the dataset. The repertoires were released in a freely available public database intended as a resource for research on the immune response to SARS-CoV-2. Samples came from the ongoing ImmuneRACE study (first 160 participants) plus 1,254 subjects from 6 global collaborators. Sample metadata almost always included a de-identified subject ID, COVID-19 status, age in years and sex. Where HLA class I and class II types were available, the types were taken from metadata supplied by the sample provider, not from assay-based typing. The investigation overall reported the following: How much clinical and demographic metadata was included differed by source and by participant, and the metadata was provided uncurated.

Per the germline V gene, MNHEY is the CDR1 and SVGAGI is the CDR2. The junction shows trimming of 7 bases on V and 0 bases on J, plus 9 bases between the germline ends. The CDR3 runs 13 amino acids, cysteine and phenylalanine included. Left in the record is the CDR3 DNA by itself, 39 bases read in frame from the first base. The TCR comes from a woman at least 80 years old with acute or convalescent COVID-19. Input material: peripheral blood. Recombination joined TRBV6-5 with TRBJ1-1; the D gene remains uncertain. CDR3 protein: CASTSDLNTEAFF. The DNA reads TGTGCCAGCACTTCAGATCTGAACACTGAAGCTTTCTTT.